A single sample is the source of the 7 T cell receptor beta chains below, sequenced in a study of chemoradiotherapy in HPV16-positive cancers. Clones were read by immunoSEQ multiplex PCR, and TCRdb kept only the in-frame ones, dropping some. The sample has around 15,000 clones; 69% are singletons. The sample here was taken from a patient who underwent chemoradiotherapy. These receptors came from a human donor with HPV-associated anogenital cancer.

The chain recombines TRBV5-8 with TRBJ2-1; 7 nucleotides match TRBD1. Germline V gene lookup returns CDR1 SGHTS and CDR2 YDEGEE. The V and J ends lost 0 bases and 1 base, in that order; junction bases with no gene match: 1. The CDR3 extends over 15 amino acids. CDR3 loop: CASSLGQGSYNEQFF. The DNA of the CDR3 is TGTGCCAGCAGCTTGGGACAGGGATCCTACAATGAGCAGTTCTTC.

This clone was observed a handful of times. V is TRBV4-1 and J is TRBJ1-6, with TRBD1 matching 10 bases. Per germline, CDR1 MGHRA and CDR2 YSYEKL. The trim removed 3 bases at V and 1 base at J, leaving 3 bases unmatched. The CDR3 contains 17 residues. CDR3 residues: CASSQRTGGSYNSPLHF. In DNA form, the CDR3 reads TGCGCCAGCAGCCAGAGGACAGGGGGTTCCTATAATTCACCCCTCCACTTT.

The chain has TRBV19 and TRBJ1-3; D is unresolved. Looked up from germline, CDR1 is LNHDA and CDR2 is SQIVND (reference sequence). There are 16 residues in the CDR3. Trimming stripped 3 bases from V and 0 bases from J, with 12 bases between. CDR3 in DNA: TGTGCCAGTAGTATCTTGGTAGGAATCTCTGGAAACACCATATATTTT. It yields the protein CASSILVGISGNTIYF.

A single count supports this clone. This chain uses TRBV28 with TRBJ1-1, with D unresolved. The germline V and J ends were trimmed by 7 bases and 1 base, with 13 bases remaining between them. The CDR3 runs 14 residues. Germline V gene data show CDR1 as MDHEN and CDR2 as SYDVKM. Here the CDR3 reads CASNYFRGNTEAFF. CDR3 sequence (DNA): TGTGCCAGCAATTATTTTCGGGGGAACACTGAAGCTTTCTTT.

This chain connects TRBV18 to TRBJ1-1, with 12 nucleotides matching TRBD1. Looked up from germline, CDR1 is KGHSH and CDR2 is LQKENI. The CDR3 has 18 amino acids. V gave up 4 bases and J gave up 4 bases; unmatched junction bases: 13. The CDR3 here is CASSLDRDRGPRGTEAFF. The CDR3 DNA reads TGTGCCAGCTCACTGGACCGGGACAGGGGGCCCCGTGGCACTGAAGCTTTCTTT. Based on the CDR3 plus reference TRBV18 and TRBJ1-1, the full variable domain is NAGVMQNPRHLVRRRGQEARLRCSPMKGHSHVYWYRQLPEEGLKFMVYLQKENIIDESGMPKERFSAEFPKEGPSILRIQQVVRGDSAAYFCASSLDRDRGPRGTEAFFGQGTRLTVV.

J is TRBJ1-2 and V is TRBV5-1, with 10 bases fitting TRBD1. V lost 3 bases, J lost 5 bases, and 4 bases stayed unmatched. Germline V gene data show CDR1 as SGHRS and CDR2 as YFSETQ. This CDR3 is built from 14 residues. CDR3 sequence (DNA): TGCGCCAGCAGCTCCGGGACAGGGGTGTATGGCTACACCTTC. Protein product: CASSSGTGVYGYTF.

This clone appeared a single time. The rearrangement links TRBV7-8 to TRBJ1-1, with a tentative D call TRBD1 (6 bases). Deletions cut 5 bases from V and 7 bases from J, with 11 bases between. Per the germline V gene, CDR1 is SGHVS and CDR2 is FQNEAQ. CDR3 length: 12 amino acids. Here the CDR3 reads CASSPLGGEAFF. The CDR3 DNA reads TGTGCCAGCAGCCCACTAGGGGGTGAAGCTTTCTTT. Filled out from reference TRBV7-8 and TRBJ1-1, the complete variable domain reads GAGVSQSPRYKVAKRGQDVALRCDPISGHVSLFWYQQALGQGPEFLTYFQNEAQLDKSGLPSDRFFAERPEGSVSTLKIQRTQQEDSAVYLCASSPLGGEAFFGQGTRLTVV.